Below, 21 T cell receptor beta chains from the same sample are listed, as sequenced in a study of graft-versus-host responses after intestinal transplantation. Profiled with immunoSEQ multiplex PCR; TCRdb holds only in-frame clones, not every one. Of 90,000 to 130,000 clones listed, over 85% were seen once; the top ten hold roughly 0.23%. These receptors lack a known antigen. Sequenced here: unstimulated CD4+ T cells sorted from spleen or lymph node cells, sampled before transplant. Source of these receptors: a human donor who was the organ donor for an intestinal transplant.

The chain couples TRBV30 to TRBJ1-5; TRBD1 is a possible D gene (5 bases). Deletions cut 2 bases from V and 4 bases from J, with 12 bases between. CDR1 and CDR2 from the germline V gene are GTSNPN and SVGIG (reference sequence). The CDR3 is 14 amino acids. The DNA for the CDR3 is TGTGCCTGGAGTACAGGACTCAATAATCAGCCCCAGCATTTT. Translated: CAWSTGLNNQPQHF.

The rearrangement links TRBV28 to TRBJ2-1; 7 positions match TRBD2. There are 16 residues in the CDR3. Trimming cost V 3 bases and J 4 bases; bases outside gene matches: 9. CDR1 is MDHEN, CDR2 SYDVKM, per germline. The CDR3 is CASSLAGVTLYNEQFF. The CDR3 DNA follows: TGTGCCAGCAGTTTGGCGGGGGTGACACTTTACAATGAGCAGTTCTTC.

This chain uses TRBV6-9 with TRBJ1-6, with 8 bases matching TRBD1. The germline V gene encodes CDR1 MNHGY and CDR2 SVAAGI. The V and J ends lost 6 bases and 7 bases, in that order; junction bases with no gene match: 8. This CDR3 has 15 residues. The CDR3 bases are TGTGCCAGCAGAGAAAGGGACAGGCTGAATTCACCCCTCCACTTT. Translation gives CASRERDRLNSPLHF.

The chain links TRBV10-3 to TRBJ2-7; 7 bases match TRBD2. Per germline, CDR1 ENHRY and CDR2 SYGVKD. The CDR3 is made up of 17 amino acids. The J segment lost 2 bases and the V segment lost 3 bases, leaving 13 bases of the junction unmatched. CDR3 sequence (DNA): TGTGCCATCAGTGACCCGATGGGGGGGAGGGCCCCCTACGAGCAGTACTTC. It codes for CAISDPMGGRAPYEQYF.

V usage is TRBV29-1 and J usage is TRBJ1-4; D is uncertain. Germline lookup yields CDR1 SQVTM and CDR2 ANQGSEA. V lost 2 bases, J lost 2 bases, and 6 bases lay in between. This CDR3 is 13 amino acids long. CDR3 coding DNA: TGCAGCGTTGAAACAGACACTAATGAAAAACTGTTTTTT. Translated, it gives CSVETDTNEKLFF.

In its sample, this clone was seen a few times. The chain is built from TRBV9 and TRBJ1-4; a possible D gene is TRBD1 (5 bases). The germline CDR1 and CDR2 sequences are SGDLS and YYNGEE. V was clipped by 0 bases and J by 4 bases, with 10 bases between them. The CDR3 has 15 amino acids. CDR3 bases: TGTGCCAGCAGCGTAGGGGGCGCGGATAATGAAAAACTGTTTTTT. As protein: CASSVGGADNEKLFF.

The V and J genes are TRBV9 and TRBJ2-3, with 11 bases identical to TRBD2. V lost 0 bases and J lost 2; bases outside the gene matches: 2. There are 16 residues in the CDR3. Germline CDR1 reads SGDLS; CDR2 reads YYNGEE. The DNA for the CDR3 is TGTGCCAGCAGCGTAGGACTAGCGGGGAACACAGATACGCAGTATTTT. Encoded protein: CASSVGLAGNTDTQYF.

The V call is TRBV4-1, the J call TRBJ2-5, with TRBD2 matching 10 bases. The length of the CDR3 is 18 residues. V shed 3 bases, J shed 3 bases, and the junction held 13 bases outside the gene matches. CDR1 and CDR2 from the germline V gene are MGHRA and YSYEKL. The CDR3 region has the DNA TGCGCCAGCAGCCAGAGGGCCCTTGGACTAGCGGCGAAAGAGACCCAGTACTTC. Protein product: CASSQRALGLAAKETQYF.

The V and J genes are TRBV6-5 and TRBJ1-4; 8 bases fit TRBD1. The CDR3 is 14 amino acids. V shed 8 bases and J 6 bases; nucleotides not matched to a gene: 8. The germline gives CDR1 MNHEY, CDR2 SVGAGI. CDR3 loop: CASRFRGRHEKLFF. The DNA for the CDR3 is TGTGCCAGCCGGTTCAGGGGGCGCCATGAAAAACTGTTTTTT.

The chain is built from TRBV15 and TRBJ2-2; weak D call: TRBD1 (6 bases). Germline V lookup: CDR1 LNHNV, CDR2 YYDKDF (reference sequence). This CDR3 region has 18 residues. Trimming cost V 0 bases and J 1 base, with 15 bases left between them. The CDR3 sequence is CATSRDSPTGQNTGELFF. CDR3 in DNA: TGTGCCACCAGCAGAGATTCACCCACAGGGCAGAACACCGGGGAGCTGTTTTTT.

The rearrangement uses TRBV11-2 and TRBJ2-1; 11 bases align to TRBD2. The CDR3 totals 18 residues. With 5 bases clipped from V and 1 base from J, the junction kept 10 bases outside the gene matches. CDR1 and CDR2 (germline): SGHAT, FQNNGV. CDR3 DNA sequence: TGTGCCAGCAGCCGCCCGACTAGCGGGATGGAGTCCTACAATGAGCAGTTCTTC. It encodes CASSRPTSGMESYNEQFF.

This chain joins TRBV10-3 and TRBJ2-1; D unresolved. Germline CDR1 ENHRY, CDR2 SYGVKD. V was shortened by 2 bases and J by 1 base, with 9 bases between the two germline ends. This CDR3 has 15 residues. The CDR3 sequence: CAISEGEKSYNEQFF. For the CDR3, the DNA is TGTGCCATCAGTGAGGGCGAGAAATCCTACAATGAGCAGTTCTTC.

This clone was seen only once. V gene TRBV5-4 combines with J gene TRBJ2-1, with D perhaps TRBD2 (6 bases). V dropped 1 base and J dropped 5 bases, with 10 bases sitting between them. The CDR3 sequence is 14 residues long. Per the germline V gene, CDR1 is SGHNT and CDR2 is YYREEE (reference sequence). CDR3 loop: CASSLKGGNNEQFF. CDR3 sequence (DNA): TGTGCCAGCAGCTTGAAGGGCGGGAACAATGAGCAGTTCTTC.

There are a few counts of this clone. The chain recombines TRBV10-3 with TRBJ1-4; D possibly corresponds to TRBD1 (6 bases). V lost 6 bases and J 3 bases, leaving 17 bases between the germline ends. Germline V gives CDR1 ENHRY, CDR2 SYGVKD. CDR3 length: 16 residues. In nucleotides, the CDR3 is TGTGCCATCAGCTCATCCAGGGGCTTGGCTAATGAAAAACTGTTTTTT. This sequence encodes CAISSSRGLANEKLFF.

This rearrangement joins TRBV6-5 to TRBJ2-2; 7 bases are shared with TRBD2. CDR1 is MNHEY, CDR2 SVGAGI, per germline. The CDR3 totals 16 residues. The V segment lost 2 bases and the J segment 4 bases; nucleotides outside the gene matches: 7. CDR3 DNA sequence: TGTGCCAGCAGTTACGGGAGGGGAAGGAGCACCGGGGAGCTGTTTTTT. Translation: CASSYGRGRSTGELFF.

The chain couples TRBV2 to TRBJ1-2; the D is unclear. The CDR3 covers 11 residues. CDR1 and CDR2 (germline): SNHLY, FYNNEI. The V gene lost 3 bases and the J gene lost 7 bases, with 6 bases spanning the gap. The CDR3 is CASSDGFGYTF. The CDR3 DNA reads as TGTGCCAGCAGTGACGGATTTGGCTACACCTTC.

V usage is TRBV6-5 and J usage is TRBJ2-1; D not certain. The ends were cut back, 8 bases at V and 10 bases at J, with 15 bases in the middle. The germline V gene encodes CDR1 MNHEY and CDR2 SVGAGI. The CDR3 loop spans 12 amino acids. Here the CDR3 reads CASGDSRLEQFF. CDR3 DNA: TGTGCCAGCGGAGATTCGAGGTTAGAGCAGTTCTTC.

In this sample, this clone turned up once. This sequence joins TRBV29-1 and TRBJ2-7, with D hard to call. The CDR3 loop spans 10 amino acids. The V end was cut by 4 bases, the J end by 3 bases, with 4 bases between. CDR1 and CDR2 from the germline V gene are SQVTM and ANQGSEA. CDR3 residues: CSVVSYEQYF. In DNA form, the CDR3 reads TGCAGCGTTGTGAGCTACGAGCAGTACTTC.

The chain combines TRBV7-3 with TRBJ2-1, with 9 positions matching TRBD2. The CDR3 spans 15 residues. CDR1 and CDR2 from the germline V gene are SGHTA and FQGTGA. V lost 5 bases and J lost 7; bases outside the gene matches: 9. The DNA for the CDR3 is TGTGCCAGCAGCCCCGTGCTAGCGGGGTATAATGAGCAGTTCTTC. This encodes CASSPVLAGYNEQFF.

In DNA, the CDR3 is TGTGCCAGCAGTTTAGGGGTCCCGGGACTAGCGGGAGTGGCCCACCAAGAGACCCAGTACTTC. This codes for CASSLGVPGLAGVAHQETQYF. The genes are TRBV27 and TRBJ2-5, with 14 bases aligning to TRBD2. CDR1 and CDR2 (germline): MNHEY, SMNVEV (reference sequence). The CDR3 consists of 21 residues. With 2 bases clipped from V and 0 bases from J, the junction kept 14 bases outside the gene matches.

The gene calls are TRBV13 and TRBJ2-3; either TRBD1 or TRBD2 may fit D (5 bases each). Germline assignment: CDR1 PRHDT and CDR2 FYEKMQ (reference sequence). With 5 bases removed from V and 2 bases from J, the gap between germline ends came to 14 bases. The CDR3 has 15 amino acids. The CDR3 DNA reads as TGTGCCAGCAGCGTCCGGGACGGAGACACAGATACGCAGTATTTT. Encoded protein: CASSVRDGDTDTQYF. The whole variable domain, filled in from reference TRBV13 and TRBJ2-3, reads AAGVIQSPRHLIKEKRETATLKCYPIPRHDTVYWYQQGPGQDPQFLISFYEKMQSDKGSIPDRFSAQQFSDYHSELNMSSLELGDSALYFCASSVRDGDTDTQYFGPGTRLTVL.